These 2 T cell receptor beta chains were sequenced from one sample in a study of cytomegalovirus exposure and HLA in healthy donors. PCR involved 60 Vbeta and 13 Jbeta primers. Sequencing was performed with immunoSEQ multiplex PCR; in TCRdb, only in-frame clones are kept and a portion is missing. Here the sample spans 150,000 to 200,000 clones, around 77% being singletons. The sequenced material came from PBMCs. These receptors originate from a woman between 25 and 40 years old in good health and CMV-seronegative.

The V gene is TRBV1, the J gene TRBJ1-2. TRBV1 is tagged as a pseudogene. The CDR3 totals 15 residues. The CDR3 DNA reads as TGCACCAGCAGCCAAGATCGGGGAAGTTCGCATGGCTACACCTTC. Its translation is CTSSQDRGSSHGYTF.

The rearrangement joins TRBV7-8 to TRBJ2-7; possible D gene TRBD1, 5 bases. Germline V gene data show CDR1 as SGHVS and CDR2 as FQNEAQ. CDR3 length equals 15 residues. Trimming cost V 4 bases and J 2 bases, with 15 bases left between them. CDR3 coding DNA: TGTGCCAGCAGCTCCTCCTGGGGCTTTACCTACGAGCAGTACTTC. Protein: CASSSSWGFTYEQYF.